Described below is a single T cell receptor (beta chain) sequence and its context. The target antigen is unknown. V gave up 3 bases and J gave up 6 bases; unmatched junction bases: 18. The CDR3 runs 18 residues. Germline V CDR1 and CDR2: KGHSH, LQKENI. The data derive from a study of T cell responses to AZD1222 COVID-19 vaccine. Study summary: The analysis combined second doses at about 4 or about 12 weeks. Study-level points and caveats: Just 5 to 7 people given AZD1222 tested seropositive at baseline. Repertoire samples came only from after the peak T cell response. Possibly, clonal diversity was underestimated; donors were largely white British and included more females.

The table came from immunoSEQ multiplex PCR; TCRdb's copy has only in-frame clones and leaves some out. The data contain fewer than 110,000 clones, approximately 88% of them singletons. The chain has TRBV18 and TRBJ1-1; 8 bases agree with TRBD1. The receptor was derived from an adult in good health. Here the sequenced sample was peripheral blood, taken on day 0 of AZD1222 vaccination. DNA of the CDR3: TGTGCCAGCTCACCGACTCCGGCGGGACAGGTTGTGGACGCTGAAGCTTTCTTT. Translating it yields CASSPTPAGQVVDAEAFF.